A single sample is the source of the 8 T cell receptor beta chains below, sequenced in a study of OX40 agonist ivuxolimab in advanced cancers. Generated by immunoSEQ multiplex PCR, the TCRdb table keeps only in-frame clones and is missing some. Of 55,000 to 65,000 clones listed, over 80% are singletons. The sample in question was CD4+ or CD8+ T cells sorted from blood, obtained in a trial of the OX40 agonist ivuxolimab. The receptors derive from an adult with an advanced solid tumor such as melanoma, head and neck, liver or kidney cancer.

The gene calls are TRBV7-9 and TRBJ2-1, with 10 bases lining up with TRBD2. Germline V gene data show CDR1 as SEHNR and CDR2 as FQNEAQ (reference sequence). CDR3 length: 16 amino acids. V gave up 10 bases and J gave up 0 bases; unmatched junction bases: 9. CDR3 residues: CATTTLAGDSYNEQFF. CDR3 sequence (DNA): TGTGCCACTACCACCCTAGCGGGAGACTCCTACAATGAGCAGTTCTTC.

This chain links TRBV20-1 with TRBJ2-1; D is ambiguous. Trimming removed 0 bases from V and 6 bases from J, with 0 bases in between. Looked up from germline, CDR1 is DFQATT and CDR2 is SNEGSKA (reference sequence). This CDR3 has 10 residues. CDR3 amino acids: CSARDNEQFF. CDR3 sequence (DNA): TGCAGTGCTAGAGACAATGAGCAGTTCTTC.

The CDR3 sequence is CASSPRTGELFF. The CDR3 DNA reads as TGTGCCAGCTCACCACGCACCGGGGAGCTGTTTTTT. This chain connects TRBV18 to TRBJ2-2; D gene uncertain. The CDR3 loop spans 12 amino acids. Per the germline V gene, CDR1 is KGHSH and CDR2 is LQKENI. Trimming removed 1 base from V and 4 bases from J, with 1 base in between.

This clone was seen only a few times. The chain couples TRBV5-6 to TRBJ2-4; 11 bases fit TRBD2. The CDR3 covers 15 residues. V was clipped by 1 base and J by 10 bases; unmatched bases: 7. CDR1 is SGHDT, CDR2 YYEEEE, per germline. This chain's CDR3 is CASSLSLLAGDIQYF. The DNA for the CDR3 is TGTGCCAGCAGCTTGTCCCTACTAGCGGGAGATATTCAGTACTTC. Using reference TRBV5-6 and TRBJ2-4 for the parts outside the CDR3, the full variable domain is DAGVTQSPTHLIKTRGQQVTLRCSPKSGHDTVSWYQQALGQGPQFIFQYYEEEERQRGNFPDRFSGHQFPNYSSELNVNALLLGDSALYLCASSLSLLAGDIQYFGAGTRLSVL.

The chain combines TRBV6-1 with TRBJ2-6; D gene ambiguous. The CDR3 covers 14 residues. Trimming removed 2 bases at V and 2 bases at J, with 4 bases between. Germline CDR1 and CDR2: MNHNS and SASEGT. The CDR3 loop reads CASSELPGANVLTF. DNA for the CDR3: TGTGCCAGCAGTGAATTGCCTGGGGCCAACGTCCTGACTTTC.

V usage is TRBV4-3 and J usage is TRBJ2-5; D remains ambiguous. Germline-derived CDR1 and CDR2 are LGHNA and YSLEER. V was clipped by 2 bases and J by 2 bases, with 12 bases between them. The CDR3 is 15 residues long. CDR3 sequence (DNA): TGCGCCAGCAGCCAACTTCTCGACGGTCAAGAGACCCAGTACTTC. This codes for CASSQLLDGQETQYF.

The chain has TRBV28 and TRBJ1-1; 7 nucleotides match TRBD1. Trimming removed 1 base from V and 1 base from J; junction bases left unmatched: 3. The germline gives CDR1 MDHEN, CDR2 SYDVKM. The CDR3 is made up of 15 amino acids. CDR3 amino acids: CASSLSRTGNTEAFF. The CDR3 region has the DNA TGTGCCAGCAGTTTATCCAGGACAGGGAACACTGAAGCTTTCTTT.

V and J are TRBV6-1 and TRBJ1-5; TRBD1 agrees at 9 bases. Germline CDR1 and CDR2: MNHNS and SASEGT. V gave up 4 bases and J gave up 2 bases; unmatched junction bases: 3. CDR3 length: 15 amino acids. CDR3 region: CASSARTGGNQPQHF. The CDR3 DNA follows: TGTGCCAGCAGTGCCCGGACAGGGGGCAATCAGCCCCAGCATTTT.